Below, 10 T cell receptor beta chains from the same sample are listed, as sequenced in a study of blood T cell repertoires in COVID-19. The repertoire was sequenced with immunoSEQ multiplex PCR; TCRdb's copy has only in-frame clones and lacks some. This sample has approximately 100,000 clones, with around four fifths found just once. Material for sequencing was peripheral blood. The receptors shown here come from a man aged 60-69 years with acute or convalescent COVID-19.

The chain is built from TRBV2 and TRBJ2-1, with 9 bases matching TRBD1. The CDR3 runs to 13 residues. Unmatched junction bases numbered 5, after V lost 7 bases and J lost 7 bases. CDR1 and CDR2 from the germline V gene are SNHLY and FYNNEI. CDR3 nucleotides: TGTGCCAGCACCCCGACAGGGGGTAATGAGCAGTTCTTC. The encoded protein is CASTPTGGNEQFF. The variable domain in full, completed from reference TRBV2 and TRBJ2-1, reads EPEVTQTPSHQVTQMGQEVILRCVPISNHLYFYWYRQILGQKVEFLVSFYNNEISEKSEIFDDQFSVERPDGSNFTLKIRSTKLEDSAMYFCASTPTGGNEQFFGPGTRLTVL.

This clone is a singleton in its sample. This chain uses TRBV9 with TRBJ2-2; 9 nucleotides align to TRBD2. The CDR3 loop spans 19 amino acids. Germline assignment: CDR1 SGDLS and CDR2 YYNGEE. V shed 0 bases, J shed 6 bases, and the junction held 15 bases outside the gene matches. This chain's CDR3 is CASSVASPSGALGAGELFF. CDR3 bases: TGTGCCAGCAGCGTAGCTAGTCCTAGCGGGGCGTTAGGGGCCGGGGAGCTGTTTTTT.

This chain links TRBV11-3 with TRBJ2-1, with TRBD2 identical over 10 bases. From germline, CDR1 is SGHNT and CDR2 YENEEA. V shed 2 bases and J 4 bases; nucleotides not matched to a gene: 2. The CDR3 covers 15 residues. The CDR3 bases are TGTGCCAGCAGCTTAACAGCGGGGGGGTACAATGAGCAGTTCTTC. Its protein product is CASSLTAGGYNEQFF.

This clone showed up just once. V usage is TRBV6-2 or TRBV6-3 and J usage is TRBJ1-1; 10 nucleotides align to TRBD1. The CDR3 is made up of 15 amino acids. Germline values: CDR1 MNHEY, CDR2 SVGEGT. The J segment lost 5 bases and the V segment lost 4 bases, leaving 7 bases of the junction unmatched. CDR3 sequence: CASSSRQGALTEAFF. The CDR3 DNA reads TGTGCCAGCAGTTCCAGACAGGGGGCGCTTACTGAAGCTTTCTTT.

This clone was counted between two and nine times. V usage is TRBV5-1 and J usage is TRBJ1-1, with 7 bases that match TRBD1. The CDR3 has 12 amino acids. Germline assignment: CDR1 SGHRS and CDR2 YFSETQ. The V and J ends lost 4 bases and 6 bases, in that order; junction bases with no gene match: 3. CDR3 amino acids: CASSGQGAEAFF. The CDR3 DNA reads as TGCGCCAGCAGCGGTCAGGGGGCTGAAGCTTTCTTT. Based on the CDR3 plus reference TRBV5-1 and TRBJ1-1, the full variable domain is KAGVTQTPRYLIKTRGQQVTLSCSPISGHRSVSWYQQTPGQGLQFLFEYFSETQRNKGNFPGRFSGRQFSNSRSEMNVSTLELGDSALYLCASSGQGAEAFFGQGTRLTVV.

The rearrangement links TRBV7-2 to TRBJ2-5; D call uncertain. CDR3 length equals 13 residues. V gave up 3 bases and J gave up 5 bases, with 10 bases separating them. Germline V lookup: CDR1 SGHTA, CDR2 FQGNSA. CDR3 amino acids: CASSFRMGETQYF. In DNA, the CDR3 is TGTGCCAGCAGCTTTCGGATGGGCGAGACCCAGTACTTC.

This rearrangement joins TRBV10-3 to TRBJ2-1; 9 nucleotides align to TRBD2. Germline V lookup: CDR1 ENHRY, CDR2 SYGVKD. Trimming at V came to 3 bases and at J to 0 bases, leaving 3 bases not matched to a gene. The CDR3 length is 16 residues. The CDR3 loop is CAISDGGGVSYNEQFF. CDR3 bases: TGTGCCATCAGTGACGGCGGGGGGGTCTCCTACAATGAGCAGTTCTTC.

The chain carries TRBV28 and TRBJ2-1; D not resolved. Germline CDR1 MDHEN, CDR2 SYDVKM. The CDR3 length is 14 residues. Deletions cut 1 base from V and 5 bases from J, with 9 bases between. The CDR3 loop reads CASSLFRQNNEQFF. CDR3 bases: TGTGCCAGCAGTTTATTTCGCCAGAACAATGAGCAGTTCTTC.

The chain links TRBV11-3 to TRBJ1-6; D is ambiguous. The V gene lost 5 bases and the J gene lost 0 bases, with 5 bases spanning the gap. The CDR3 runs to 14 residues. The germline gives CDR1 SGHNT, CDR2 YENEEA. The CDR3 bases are TGTGCCAGCAGCGAGGACTCCTATAATTCACCCCTCCACTTT. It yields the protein CASSEDSYNSPLHF.

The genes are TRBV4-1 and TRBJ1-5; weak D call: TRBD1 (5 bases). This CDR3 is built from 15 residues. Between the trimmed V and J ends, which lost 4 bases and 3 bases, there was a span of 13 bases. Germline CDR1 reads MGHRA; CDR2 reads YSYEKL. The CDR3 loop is CASSLLRGDNQPQHF. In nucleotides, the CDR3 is TGCGCCAGCAGCCTCTTAAGGGGCGACAATCAGCCCCAGCATTTT.